The 9 T cell receptor beta chains below were found in one sample sequenced in a study of T-cell reconstitution after alpha-beta-depleted transplantation in children (dated by TCRdb to about 2016). The treatment or condition label, as the study defines it: allogeneic hematopoietic cell transplantation with graft depleted of TCRalphabeta T cells and CD19 B cells. The method behind the library was PCR. For sequencing, an Illumina HiSeq 2500 was employed. TCR libraries were prepared with molecular barcoding, using unique molecular identifiers to normalize TCRbeta repertoire quantification. TCRdb applied fastp at Q25 and MiXCR to the public reads, then kept only in-frame beta chains. Rows with a matching CDR3 protein are joined into one entry that keeps the most common DNA and genes. The sample yields around 270,000 distinct CDR3 sequences; roughly 9.1% were counted once. Around 7.6% of the sample rests with the top ten.

This material consisted of PBMCs, taken before TCRalphabeta/CD19-depleted stem cell transplant. The receptors originated from a boy under three years old with acute myeloid leukemia, due to receive a stem cell transplant.

Concerning this clonotype itself: Just one base apart from a much larger clone, this may be a read error. The chain couples TRBV28 to TRBJ2-7, with no clear D. In germline, CDR1 is MDHEN, CDR2 SYDVKM. The CDR3 spans 14 residues. CDR3 amino acids: CASSLWAARYAQYF. Written as DNA, the CDR3 is TGTGCCAGCAGTTTATGGGCGGCCCGCTACGCGCAGTACTTC.

This clonotype was counted many times. This chain joins TRBV10-3 and TRBJ2-1; the match to TRBD2 covers 10 bases. CDR1 is ENHRY and CDR2 is SYGVKD in the germline V gene. The CDR3 is made up of 15 amino acids. J was trimmed by 7 bases and V by 4 bases; bases with no gene match: 7. The CDR3 here is CAISVAGTSDNEQFF. CDR3 coding DNA: TGTGCCATCAGTGTCGCCGGGACTAGCGATAATGAGCAGTTCTTC.

This clonotype was recorded only once. Only one base separates this from a far larger clonotype, so it likely reflects a read error. The chain carries TRBV29-1 and TRBJ1-2; a weak D match, TRBD1 (6 bases). From germline, CDR1 is SQVTM and CDR2 ANQGSEA. This CDR3 region has 11 residues. The CDR3 DNA reads as TGCAGCGTTGACAGGGGATATGGCCACACCTTC. It codes for CSVDRGYGHTF.

In its sample, this clonotype was seen a few times. The V gene is TRBV5-8, the J gene TRBJ2-7; no definite D call. The CDR3 extends over 14 amino acids. CDR1 and CDR2 from the germline V gene are SGHTS and YDEGEE. V lost 4 bases, J lost 1 base, and 12 bases lay in between. CDR3 nucleotide sequence: TGTGCCAGCAGCCGTCCTTGGGAATCCTACGAGCAGTACTTC. This encodes CASSRPWESYEQYF.

This clonotype has at least ten counts. The V and J genes are TRBV4-1 and TRBJ2-3; TRBD1 matches at 7 bases. Germline values: CDR1 MGHRA, CDR2 YSYEKL. J was trimmed by 3 bases and V by 7 bases; bases with no gene match: 7. This CDR3 spans 14 amino acids. The CDR3 region has the DNA TGCGCCAGCAAGCGGACAGGATTTACAGATACGCAGTATTTT. Translating gives CASKRTGFTDTQYF.

The chain joins TRBV19 to TRBJ1-5, with 8 nucleotides matching TRBD1. The ends lost 6 bases at V and 5 bases at J; junction bases unmatched: 9. The CDR3 contains 15 residues. Germline lookup yields CDR1 LNHDA and CDR2 SQIVND (reference sequence). CDR3: CASSIDRGRDQPQHF. The CDR3 nucleotides are TGTGCCAGTAGCATCGACAGGGGTAGGGATCAGCCCCAGCATTTT. The entire variable domain, with the rest obtained from reference TRBV19 and TRBJ1-5, is as follows: DGGITQSPKYLFRKEGQNVTLSCEQNLNHDAMYWYRQDPGQGLRLIYYSQIVNDFQKGDIAEGYSVSREKKESFPLTVTSAQKNPTAFYLCASSIDRGRDQPQHFGDGTRLSIL.

The chain links TRBV7-9 to TRBJ1-1, with no clear D. Germline V gene data show CDR1 as SEHNR and CDR2 as FQNEAQ (reference sequence). V gave up 1 base and J gave up 10 bases, with 4 bases separating them. The CDR3 sequence is 10 residues long. CDR3 residues: CASSLDRAFF. The CDR3 DNA follows: TGTGCCAGCAGCTTAGACAGAGCTTTCTTT.

This clonotype was observed a few times. The rearrangement links TRBV3-1 to TRBJ2-3; D remains unclear. The V and J ends lost 4 bases and 4 bases respectively, with 15 bases between them. This CDR3 is built from 15 residues. Germline V gene data show CDR1 as LGHDT and CDR2 as YNNKEL (reference sequence). The CDR3 DNA reads TGTGCCAGCAGCCTCTGGGGAAAGAAGGCAGATACGCAGTATTTT. Translated, it gives CASSLWGKKADTQYF.

This clonotype was counted many times. The CDR3 DNA is TGTGCCAGCAACGCGGGGCTAGTAGGAGATACGCAGTATTTT. Protein sequence: CASNAGLVGDTQYF. V gene TRBV5-4 combines with J gene TRBJ2-3; D might be TRBD2 (6 bases). Between the trimmed V and J ends, which lost 6 bases and 5 bases, there was a span of 16 bases. CDR1 and CDR2 from the germline V gene are SGHNT and YYREEE (reference sequence). The CDR3 extends over 14 amino acids.